These 8 T cell receptor beta chains came from one sample sequenced in a study of cytotoxic CD8 clonotypes in ibrutinib-treated CLL. Assay used: immunoSEQ multiplex PCR; TCRdb lists only in-frame clones, some missing. The data hold about 150,000 clones, with about 75% observed a single time. Material: PBMCs, obtained after 24 months of ibrutinib treatment. The source of these receptors is a human donor with chronic lymphocytic leukemia.

The rearrangement uses TRBV7-2 and TRBJ2-1; D is uncertain. This CDR3 comprises 15 residues. From germline, CDR1 is SGHTA and CDR2 FQGNSA. V gave up 3 bases and J gave up 2 bases, with 11 bases separating them. The DNA for the CDR3 is TGTGCCAGCAGCTTTTGGGCTAACCCCTACAATGAGCAGTTCTTC. As protein: CASSFWANPYNEQFF. Using reference TRBV7-2 and TRBJ2-1 for the parts outside the CDR3, the full variable domain is GAGVSQSPSNKVTEKGKDVELRCDPISGHTALYWYRQSLGQGLEFLIYFQGNSAPDKSGLPSDRFSAERTGGSVSTLTIQRTQQEDSAVYLCASSFWANPYNEQFFGPGTRLTVL.

The gene calls are TRBV27 and TRBJ1-5; no clear D. The CDR3 runs 14 residues. Germline assignment: CDR1 MNHEY and CDR2 SMNVEV (reference sequence). V lost 5 bases and J 3 bases, leaving 11 bases between the germline ends. The CDR3 sequence: CASSPQTVNQPQHF. CDR3 DNA: TGTGCCAGCAGTCCCCAGACGGTCAATCAGCCCCAGCATTTT.

The chain employs TRBV5-1 and TRBJ2-2; TRBD2 aligns across 13 bases. V shed 3 bases, J shed 6 bases, and the junction held 2 bases outside the gene matches. The CDR3 loop spans 15 amino acids. In germline, CDR1 is SGHRS, CDR2 YFSETQ. The CDR3 coding sequence is TGCGCCAGCAGCTCAACTAGCGGGGGGGCCGGGGAGCTGTTTTTT. This gives the protein CASSSTSGGAGELFF.

DNA for the CDR3: TGTGCCAGCAGTTTAGGAAACTATGGCTACACCTTC. Translating gives CASSLGNYGYTF. J is TRBJ1-2 and V is TRBV28, with D hard to call. The CDR3 totals 12 residues. Trimming stripped 2 bases from V and 2 bases from J, with 3 bases between. The germline gives CDR1 MDHEN, CDR2 SYDVKM.

This clone has just one count. V is TRBV11-1 and J is TRBJ2-3; D ambiguous. Per the germline V gene, CDR1 is SGHAT and CDR2 is FQDESV (reference sequence). The ends were cut back, 0 bases at V and 12 bases at J, with 13 bases in the middle. This CDR3 is built from 13 residues. The DNA of the CDR3 is TGTGCCAGCAGCTTAGCGCAGGCTACCCCCCAGTATTTT. Translating it yields CASSLAQATPQYF.

This clone has more than one count but fewer than ten. The chain uses TRBV18 and TRBJ2-7; the D gene is possibly TRBD1 (6 bases). CDR3 length equals 14 residues. The V gene's germline CDR1 is KGHSH and CDR2 LQKENI. V dropped 3 bases and J dropped 6 bases, with 15 bases sitting between them. CDR3 coding DNA: TGTGCCAGCTCACCTACAGGGACATCAGGCGAGCAGTACTTC. This encodes CASSPTGTSGEQYF.

The chain is built from TRBV4-3 and TRBJ2-3; D tentatively reads TRBD1 or TRBD2 (5 bases each). CDR1 LGHNA and CDR2 YSLEER come from the germline V gene. The length of the CDR3 is 14 residues. V was clipped by 2 bases and J by 1 base, with 7 bases between them. The CDR3 region has the DNA TGCGCCAGCAGCCAAAGGGGAGGCACAGATACGCAGTATTTT. Encoded protein: CASSQRGGTDTQYF.

The chain carries TRBV21-1 and TRBJ2-7; the DNA was not compared with TRBD2, the D call given in the table. TRBV21-1 is an annotated pseudogene. The CDR3 is made up of 13 amino acids. The CDR3 region is CAGWRGRAYEQYF. The CDR3 coding sequence is TGTGCCGGGTGGAGGGGCAGAGCCTACGAGCAGTACTTC.